The next 17 T cell receptor beta chains were all read from a single sample in a study of blood T cell repertoires in COVID-19. Sequencing was performed with immunoSEQ multiplex PCR; in TCRdb, only in-frame clones are kept and a portion is missing. There are 150,000 to 200,000 clones in the sample; more than 75% occur only once, and around a sixth lies in the top ten. Sequenced: peripheral blood. The receptors come from a person aged 65-85 years with COVID-19, enrolled during active disease.

This sequence joins TRBV7-2 and TRBJ1-2; TRBD1 might be the D (6 bases). CDR1 and CDR2 (germline): SGHTA, FQGNSA. V was shortened by 5 bases and J by 4 bases, with 20 bases between the two germline ends. The CDR3 has 16 amino acids. DNA for the CDR3: TGTGCCAGCAGCCCCGGGGTAGGGGGGGCCTTCTATGGCTACACCTTC. Its translation: CASSPGVGGAFYGYTF.

The chain employs TRBV5-1 and TRBJ2-3; weak D call: TRBD2 (6 bases). The CDR3 is made up of 17 amino acids. Germline lookup yields CDR1 SGHRS and CDR2 YFSETQ. V was clipped by 0 bases and J by 0 bases, with 14 bases between them. As DNA, the CDR3 is TGCGCCAGCAGCTTGGTTGGCGCGGGACTTAGCACAGATACGCAGTATTTT. Translating it yields CASSLVGAGLSTDTQYF.

The gene calls are TRBV11-2 and TRBJ1-4; TRBD1 matches at 8 bases. Trimming removed 4 bases from V and 8 bases from J; junction bases left unmatched: 3. The germline CDR1 and CDR2 sequences are SGHAT and FQNNGV. This CDR3 is 13 amino acids long. The CDR3 protein is CASSSTGVEKLFF. The CDR3 DNA follows: TGTGCCAGCAGCTCGACAGGGGTAGAAAAACTGTTTTTT.

J is TRBJ1-2 and V is TRBV10-3, with TRBD1 matching over 9 bases. J lost 8 bases, V lost 6 bases, and 7 bases had no gene match. The V gene's germline CDR1 is ENHRY and CDR2 SYGVKD. This CDR3 is 13 amino acids long. CDR3 region: CAIRFGTGQGYTF. The CDR3, as DNA: TGTGCCATCAGGTTTGGGACAGGGCAAGGCTACACCTTC.

The sample holds one count of this clone. The CDR3 region is CASSSWTGGSEKLFF. CDR3 in DNA: TGTGCCAGCAGCTCCTGGACAGGGGGCAGTGAAAAACTGTTTTTT. This sequence joins TRBV5-6 and TRBJ1-4; 11 bases match TRBD1. The V gene's germline CDR1 is SGHDT and CDR2 YYEEEE. The CDR3 has 15 residues. V lost 3 bases, J lost 7 bases, and 5 bases stayed unmatched.

The chain recombines TRBV18 with TRBJ2-2, with a weak D call TRBD2 (5 bases). Trimming left V 3 bases short and J 4 bases short, with 9 bases between. This CDR3 is built from 14 residues. CDR1 is KGHSH, CDR2 LQKENI, per germline. CDR3 bases: TGTGCCAGCTCACCGGAGGCGACCACCGGGGAGCTGTTTTTT. Protein: CASSPEATTGELFF.

J is TRBJ1-1 and V is TRBV7-2, with a tentative D call TRBD1 (6 bases). The CDR3 consists of 16 residues. V dropped 4 bases and J dropped 1 base, with 16 bases sitting between them. The germline CDR1 and CDR2 sequences are SGHTA and FQGNSA. The CDR3, as DNA: TGTGCCAGCAGCTCTAGGGGGGGCCCTGAGAACACTGAAGCTTTCTTT. Translating gives CASSSRGGPENTEAFF.

The chain employs TRBV3-1 (or the pseudogene TRBV3-2) and TRBJ1-1, with a tentative D call TRBD1 (5 bases). The V gene's germline CDR1 is LGHDT and CDR2 YNNKEL (reference sequence). The CDR3 is 14 amino acids. Trimming stripped 7 bases from V and 1 base from J, with 13 bases between. CDR3: CASTPGQGNTEAFF. The DNA of the CDR3 is TGTGCCAGCACCCCAGGGCAGGGGAACACTGAAGCTTTCTTT.

V and J are TRBV7-3 and TRBJ2-6, with a tentative D call TRBD1 (7 bases). CDR1 SGHTA and CDR2 FQGTGA come from the germline V gene. The V end lost 5 bases, the J end lost 4 bases, and 12 bases lay between the germline ends. The CDR3 is 15 amino acids. The CDR3 here is CASSKGAGGANVLTF. The CDR3 nucleotides are TGTGCCAGCAGCAAGGGGGCGGGAGGGGCCAACGTCCTGACTTTC.

The gene calls are TRBV7-2 and TRBJ1-1; a weak D match, TRBD1 (6 bases). CDR3 size: 14 residues. The V end was cut by 5 bases, the J end by 4 bases, with 14 bases between. Germline values: CDR1 SGHTA, CDR2 FQGNSA. CDR3 bases: TGTGCCAGCAGCCTAGGGCAGGGGTCCACTGAAGCTTTCTTT. This sequence encodes CASSLGQGSTEAFF.

V and J are TRBV7-2 and TRBJ2-1; 9 nucleotides agree with TRBD2. The CDR3 length is 15 residues. The V and J ends lost 2 bases and 9 bases, in that order; junction bases with no gene match: 8. The V gene's germline CDR1 is SGHTA and CDR2 FQGNSA. CDR3 amino acids: CASSLRPSGAGEQFF. In DNA form, the CDR3 reads TGTGCCAGCAGCTTACGGCCTAGCGGGGCGGGTGAGCAGTTCTTC.

The CDR3 here is CASRFAATNQPQHF. CDR3 nucleotide sequence: TGTGCCAGTAGATTCGCGGCCACCAATCAGCCCCAGCATTTT. V usage is TRBV19 and J usage is TRBJ1-5; D is uncertain. CDR1 LNHDA and CDR2 SQIVND come from the germline V gene (reference sequence). This CDR3 has 14 residues. Trimming pared 6 bases from V and 3 bases from J, leaving 12 bases between.

The chain recombines TRBV28 with TRBJ1-1; D remains ambiguous. CDR3 length: 13 residues. Germline assignment: CDR1 MDHEN and CDR2 SYDVKM. V lost 5 bases and J lost 7, with 14 bases in between. The CDR3 coding sequence is TGTGCCAGCAGTCCAAACCGGAGAGGTGAAGCTTTCTTT. This encodes CASSPNRRGEAFF. Looking up the rest from reference TRBV28 and TRBJ1-1 gives the full variable domain: DVKVTQSSRYLVKRTGEKVFLECVQDMDHENMFWYRQDPGLGLRLIYFSYDVKMKEKGDIPEGYSVSREKKERFSLILESASTNQTSMYLCASSPNRRGEAFFGQGTRLTVV.

This rearrangement joins TRBV11-3 to TRBJ2-7, with TRBD1 identical over 8 bases. Trimming took 4 bases from V and 4 from J; bases not matched to a gene: 6. In germline, CDR1 is SGHNT, CDR2 YENEEA. This CDR3 comprises 14 residues. CDR3 bases: TGTGCCAGCAGCTATGGGACAGGAAGATACGAGCAGTACTTC. It yields the protein CASSYGTGRYEQYF.

V gene TRBV18 combines with J gene TRBJ2-2; weak D call: TRBD1 (5 bases). The CDR3 is 14 amino acids. From germline, CDR1 is KGHSH and CDR2 LQKENI. V dropped 3 bases and J dropped 6 bases, with 11 bases sitting between them. This chain's CDR3 is CASSPGQGSGELFF. Written as DNA, the CDR3 is TGTGCCAGCTCACCGGGTCAGGGTTCCGGGGAGCTGTTTTTT.

The CDR3 loop is CASSKVPREGPGALNEQFF. For the CDR3, the DNA is TGTGCCAGCAGCAAAGTCCCGCGGGAGGGCCCGGGAGCCTTAAATGAGCAGTTCTTC. The rearrangement uses TRBV21-1 and TRBJ2-1; the table calls TRBD2, which could not be checked here. TRBV21-1 corresponds to a pseudogene. This CDR3 has 19 residues.

This clone was seen more than once but under ten times. The chain recombines TRBV30 with TRBJ1-3; D remains ambiguous. Germline CDR1 reads GTSNPN; CDR2 reads SVGIG (reference sequence). Trimming stripped 3 bases from V and 5 bases from J, with 8 bases between. CDR3 length equals 12 residues. The CDR3 spells CAWRAGRNTIYF. CDR3 coding DNA: TGTGCCTGGAGAGCGGGCCGAAACACCATATATTTT.